The present entry profiles one T cell receptor (beta chain) with its context. Its antigen is unidentified. This sample also contains other DNA sequences that code for the same CDR3. This record comes from a study of OX40 agonist ivuxolimab in advanced cancers. Repertoires were generated with immunoSEQ multiplex PCR, while TCRdb's copy carries only in-frame clones and drops some. The table lists 71,000 or so clones, 91% of them singletons, with about 2.4% in the top ten. V lost 0 bases, J lost 9 bases, and 9 bases stayed unmatched. There are 16 residues in the CDR3. CDR1 MNHEY and CDR2 SVGAGI come from the germline V gene. General observations from the study: Among T cells, CD8+ cells averaged more expanded clones than CD4+ cells.

The rearrangement uses TRBV6-5 and TRBJ2-7; the match to TRBD1 covers 12 bases. The TCR originated in an adult with an advanced solid tumor such as melanoma, head and neck, liver or kidney cancer. The material sequenced was CD4+ or CD8+ T cells sorted from blood, taken in a trial of the OX40 agonist ivuxolimab. The CDR3 bases are TGTGCCAGCAGTTACTCAACTCCGGGACAGGGGGCATGGCAGTACTTC. This encodes CASSYSTPGQGAWQYF.